These 13 T cell receptor beta chains originate from one sample sequenced in a study of blood T cell repertoires in COVID-19. Here immunoSEQ multiplex PCR was the method, and the copy in TCRdb shows in-frame clones only, minus some. Of some 56,000 clones listed, 80% to 90% are singletons. The material sequenced was peripheral blood. These receptor sequences come from a woman of 80 years or more with acute or convalescent COVID-19.

The chain recombines TRBV24-1 with TRBJ2-1; D is uncertain. The CDR3 is made up of 15 amino acids. Germline lookup yields CDR1 KGHDR and CDR2 SFDVKD. V lost 3 bases and J 4 bases, leaving 12 bases between the germline ends. The CDR3: CATSDPGFGYNEQFF. In DNA form, the CDR3 reads TGTGCCACCAGTGATCCCGGTTTCGGGTACAATGAGCAGTTCTTC.

The rearrangement links TRBV12-3 or TRBV12-4 to TRBJ2-7; D not certain. CDR3 length equals 12 residues. V was pared by 6 bases and J by 4 bases, with 10 bases between. The chain's CDR3 is CASSRASYEQYF. The CDR3 bases are TGTGCCAGCAGCCGCGCTTCATACGAGCAGTACTTC.

The V and J genes are TRBV19 and TRBJ1-4; perhaps TRBD1 as D (5 bases). The length of the CDR3 is 15 residues. Germline CDR1 and CDR2: LNHDA and SQIVND (reference sequence). Trimming cost V 1 base and J 3 bases, with 9 bases left between them. The CDR3: CASSIGGDSNEKLFF. In DNA, the CDR3 is TGTGCCAGTAGTATAGGGGGGGACTCTAATGAAAAACTGTTTTTT.

This chain links TRBV7-9 with TRBJ1-2; D gene ambiguous. Deletions cut 5 bases from V and 2 bases from J, with 15 bases between. This CDR3 is 15 amino acids long. Germline V CDR1 and CDR2: SEHNR, FQNEAQ (reference sequence). The CDR3 reads CASSPTAASNYGYTF. In DNA, the CDR3 is TGTGCCAGCAGCCCCACCGCGGCCAGCAACTATGGCTACACCTTC.

This chain links TRBV10-1 with TRBJ2-7; D is unclear. In germline, CDR1 is WNHNN, CDR2 SYGVQD (reference sequence). V was trimmed by 3 bases and J by 0 bases, leaving 3 bases between them. The CDR3 totals 12 residues. CDR3 sequence: CASSDGSYEQYF. The CDR3, as DNA: TGCGCCAGCAGTGACGGCTCCTACGAGCAGTACTTC.

The rearrangement uses TRBV4-1 and TRBJ2-7, with a tentative D call TRBD1 (6 bases). V lost 4 bases and J 2 bases, leaving 12 bases between the germline ends. Germline CDR1 reads MGHRA; CDR2 reads YSYEKL. The CDR3 extends over 14 amino acids. CDR3 coding DNA: TGCGCCAGCAGCCCGCGACAGGACCCCTACGAGCAGTACTTC. It specifies CASSPRQDPYEQYF.

V usage is TRBV21-1 and J usage is TRBJ2-7; TRBD1, the table's D call, lacks a check against the DNA. TRBV21-1 has pseudogene status. The CDR3 length is 14 residues. Here the CDR3 reads CASIRGIGGYEQYF. DNA of the CDR3: TGTGCCAGCATTAGAGGGATAGGGGGATACGAGCAGTACTTC.

The sample holds one count of this clone. The V call is TRBV5-4, the J call TRBJ2-1, with D hard to call. Trimming removed 0 bases at V and 0 bases at J, with 10 bases between. The CDR3 is 16 residues long. The germline CDR1 and CDR2 sequences are SGHNT and YYREEE (reference sequence). Written as DNA, the CDR3 is TGTGCCAGCAGCTTGGGTAGTTCCGGCTCCTACAATGAGCAGTTCTTC. Its protein is CASSLGSSGSYNEQFF.

The rearrangement joins TRBV29-1 to TRBJ1-4; 11 positions match TRBD1. The CDR3 runs to 17 residues. V gave up 5 bases and J gave up 1 base; unmatched junction bases: 9. The germline CDR1 and CDR2 sequences are SQVTM and ANQGSEA. The chain's CDR3 is CSVSGTGGFRTNEKLFF. CDR3 bases: TGCAGCGTTAGCGGGACAGGGGGATTTAGAACTAATGAAAAACTGTTTTTT.

This chain connects TRBV15 to TRBJ1-5, with D tentatively TRBD1 (6 bases). There are 18 residues in the CDR3. The germline V and J ends were trimmed by 1 base and 4 bases, with 20 bases remaining between them. Germline assignment: CDR1 LNHNV and CDR2 YYDKDF (reference sequence). Written as DNA, the CDR3 is TGTGCCACCAGCAGAGTACAGGGAATCCCCCTAATTAATCAGCCCCAGCATTTT. Translating it yields CATSRVQGIPLINQPQHF. The whole variable domain, remainder taken from reference TRBV15 and TRBJ1-5, is DAMVIQNPRYQVTQFGKPVTLSCSQTLNHNVMYWYQQKSSQAPKLLFHYYDKDFNNEADTPDNFQSRRPNTSFCFLDIRSPGLGDTAMYLCATSRVQGIPLINQPQHFGDGTRLSIL.

The rearrangement joins TRBV7-9 to TRBJ2-2; a weak D match, TRBD2 (5 bases). V lost 1 base to trimming and J lost 2 bases, with 8 bases between them. The CDR3 sequence is 15 residues long. The germline CDR1 and CDR2 sequences are SEHNR and FQNEAQ (reference sequence). CDR3 DNA sequence: TGTGCCAGCAGCTTAGAGAGCGGAAACACCGGGGAGCTGTTTTTT. Translated, it gives CASSLESGNTGELFF.

As to this clone: At one end the junction does not follow the germline gene, possibly because of a read error. This chain uses TRBV3-1 (or the pseudogene TRBV3-2) with TRBJ2-2, with 8 bases aligning to TRBD2. The CDR3 covers 15 residues. Germline V gene lookup returns CDR1 LGHDT and CDR2 YNNKEL (reference sequence). Here the CDR3 reads CASSPRGALTRELFF. The DNA for the CDR3 is TGTGCCAGCAGCCCGCGGGGGGCCCTCACCCGGGAGCTGTTTTTT.

This chain links TRBV7-2 with TRBJ1-1; D is uncertain. The CDR3 is 12 amino acids. V lost 3 bases and J 11 bases, leaving 13 bases between the germline ends. Germline CDR1 is SGHTA and CDR2 is FQGNSA. CDR3 sequence reads: CASSFPVGGAFF. The CDR3 nucleotides are TGTGCCAGCAGCTTCCCCGTCGGCGGGGCTTTCTTT.